The 28 T cell receptor beta chains listed next were all sequenced from one sample in a study of CD8 T cells in ankylosing spondylitis. MiXCR, run by TCRdb on the 5' RACE reads, gives a single entry per CDR3 protein. The sample holds over 100,000 distinct CDR3 sequences, about 7% seen once. What was sequenced was blood, either unsorted or a sorted T cell fraction (not recorded which). These receptors were obtained from a male donor with ankylosing spondylitis or in good health (not recorded which).

This clonotype was picked up many times. The genes are TRBV20-1 and TRBJ2-3; 14 positions agree with TRBD2. The CDR3 length is 18 residues. Germline CDR1 and CDR2: DFQATT and SNEGSKA (reference sequence). With V trimmed by 3 bases and J by 4 bases, 12 bases remained unmatched. The CDR3 loop is CSASRLAGGRGVADTQYF. DNA of the CDR3: TGCAGTGCTAGCAGACTAGCGGGGGGGCGAGGGGTTGCAGATACGCAGTATTTT.

Many counts were recorded for this clonotype. The chain recombines TRBV20-1 with TRBJ2-1; TRBD1 agrees at 9 bases. Germline V CDR1 and CDR2: DFQATT, SNEGSKA (reference sequence). V lost 6 bases, J lost 4 bases, and 10 bases stayed unmatched. The CDR3 runs to 15 residues. The CDR3 region has the DNA TGCAGTGCAGACCACCGGGACAGGGCTTACAATGAGCAGTTCTTC. Its translation is CSADHRDRAYNEQFF.

The rearrangement uses TRBV28 and TRBJ2-7; 7 bases map to TRBD2. J lost 4 bases, V lost 7 bases, and 7 bases had no gene match. There are 13 residues in the CDR3. Germline V gives CDR1 MDHEN, CDR2 SYDVKM. The CDR3 DNA sequence: TGTGCCAGCAACCCAGCGGGAAGGTACGAGCAGTACTTC. Translating gives CASNPAGRYEQYF.

This clonotype has a count of ten or more. The V and J genes are TRBV10-3 and TRBJ1-5; D gene unclear. Per the germline V gene, CDR1 is ENHRY and CDR2 is SYGVKD. CDR3 length: 14 amino acids. Trimming cost V 3 bases and J 5 bases, with 11 bases left between them. The CDR3 region is CAISDPPADQPQHF. CDR3 coding DNA: TGTGCCATCAGTGACCCCCCCGCGGATCAGCCCCAGCATTTT.

The V gene is TRBV12-3 or TRBV12-4, the J gene TRBJ1-2; D remains ambiguous. The ends were cut back, 3 bases at V and 2 bases at J, with 13 bases in the middle. The CDR3 length is 15 residues. The CDR3 DNA reads as TGTGCCAGCAGTTTTTCCGGAGCACCAAACTATGGCTACACCTTC. The encoded protein is CASSFSGAPNYGYTF.

This clonotype was counted ten times or more. This chain connects TRBV5-1 to TRBJ2-2; D is uncertain. Per germline, CDR1 SGHRS and CDR2 YFSETQ. V was trimmed by 9 bases and J by 0 bases, leaving 15 bases between them. CDR3 length: 15 residues. This CDR3 reads CATHPGYPNTGELFF. The CDR3 DNA reads as TGCGCCACCCATCCAGGCTATCCGAACACCGGGGAGCTGTTTTTT.

This clonotype has at least ten counts. V gene TRBV10-3 combines with J gene TRBJ2-1; either TRBD1 or TRBD2 may supply D (5 bases each). Germline V gene sequence: CDR1 ENHRY, CDR2 SYGVKD. Trimming left V 3 bases short and J 12 bases short, with 9 bases between. There are 11 residues in the CDR3. The CDR3 DNA is TGTGCCATCAGTGAACGGGGCGGGCAGTTCTTC. Translating gives CAISERGGQFF.

The rearrangement uses TRBV29-1 and TRBJ1-5; 8 bases match TRBD1. The CDR3 loop spans 13 amino acids. Losses at the gene ends were 4 bases for V and 4 bases for J; bases not matched to a gene: 3. CDR1 SQVTM and CDR2 ANQGSEA come from the germline V gene. CDR3 bases: TGCAGCGTTGTGGACAGGGATAATCAGCCCCAGCATTTT. It translates to CSVVDRDNQPQHF.

This clonotype was detected many times. The chain is built from TRBV12-3 or TRBV12-4 and TRBJ1-1; 9 nucleotides align to TRBD1. The trim removed 5 bases at V and 6 bases at J, leaving 10 bases unmatched. This CDR3 has 15 residues. CDR3 coding DNA: TGTGCCAGCAGTCCCCGGACAGGGGCAAGGGCTGAAGCTTTCTTT. Protein: CASSPRTGARAEAFF.

In this sample, this clonotype turned up many times. The chain carries TRBV7-3 and TRBJ2-2; 9 bases map to TRBD2. The CDR3 length is 15 residues. The V segment lost 4 bases and the J segment 5 bases; nucleotides outside the gene matches: 5. Germline loops: CDR1 SGHTA, CDR2 FQGTGA. The CDR3 nucleotides read TGTGCCAGCAGCTCTAATGCGGGGGGGACCGGGGAGCTGTTTTTT. It yields the protein CASSSNAGGTGELFF.

This clonotype was found many times. This chain links TRBV9 with TRBJ2-2, with a tentative D call TRBD1 (6 bases). Between the trimmed V and J ends, which lost 0 bases and 4 bases, there was a span of 13 bases. Germline V gives CDR1 SGDLS, CDR2 YYNGEE. CDR3 length: 16 amino acids. The CDR3 nucleotides are TGTGCCAGCAGCGTAGTCCCCCAGGGGAGCACCGGGGAGCTGTTTTTT. Protein product: CASSVVPQGSTGELFF.

This clonotype appeared a few times. V usage is TRBV5-6 and J usage is TRBJ1-5; TRBD1 might be the D (6 bases). The CDR3 is made up of 14 amino acids. CDR1 and CDR2 (germline): SGHDT, YYEEEE. V lost 5 bases and J lost 4, with 13 bases in between. Written as DNA, the CDR3 is TGTGCCAGCAGATCTTGGGGGACAAATCAGCCCCAGCATTTT. It yields the protein CASRSWGTNQPQHF.

This clonotype was observed a few times. CDR3 sequence reads: CSAKGVDIQYF. The DNA for the CDR3 is TGCAGTGCTAAAGGGGTGGACATTCAGTACTTC. V is TRBV20-1 and J is TRBJ2-4, with D perhaps matching TRBD1 (5 bases). V lost 4 bases to trimming and J lost 8 bases, with 9 bases between them. The length of the CDR3 is 11 residues. CDR1 is DFQATT, CDR2 SNEGSKA, per germline (reference sequence).

There are many counts of this clonotype. This chain connects TRBV7-9 to TRBJ1-1; D not certain. CDR3 length: 11 amino acids. With 6 bases removed from V and 7 bases from J, the gap between germline ends came to 9 bases. Germline CDR1 reads SEHNR; CDR2 reads FQNEAQ (reference sequence). The CDR3 protein is CASSSQIEAFF. The CDR3 DNA is TGTGCCAGCAGTTCCCAAATTGAAGCTTTCTTT.

At least ten counts were recorded for this clonotype. The J gene is TRBJ2-1, the V gene TRBV20-1, with D hard to call. This CDR3 is built from 12 residues. Trimming shortened V by 3 bases and J by 7 bases, and 10 bases separated the two germline ends. Germline-derived CDR1 and CDR2 are DFQATT and SNEGSKA (reference sequence). DNA of the CDR3: TGCAGTGCTAGTGGGTGGGGAAATGAGCAGTTCTTC. Translating it yields CSASGWGNEQFF.

This clonotype has ten or more counts. The gene calls are TRBV15 and TRBJ2-5; 8 bases fit TRBD1. This CDR3 has 15 amino acids. CDR1 and CDR2 from the germline V gene are LNHNV and YYDKDF (reference sequence). V dropped 0 bases and J dropped 6; count of bases not matched to a gene: 6. The CDR3 loop is CATSRDPGQGQTQYF. In DNA, the CDR3 is TGTGCCACCAGCAGAGATCCAGGACAGGGTCAGACCCAGTACTTC.

This clonotype was observed at least ten times. CDR3 nucleotide sequence: TGCGCCAGCAGCCAAGATCTCCTAGCGGGAGGTGGCGATACGCAGTATTTT. Amino acid sequence: CASSQDLLAGGGDTQYF. This chain links TRBV4-3 with TRBJ2-3; 11 bases align to TRBD2. V shed 0 bases, J shed 6 bases, and the junction held 8 bases outside the gene matches. This CDR3 has 17 residues. Germline V lookup: CDR1 LGHNA, CDR2 YSLEER.

With respect to this clonotype: This could be a read error, since a much larger clone is one nucleotide away. The chain combines TRBV5-5 with TRBJ2-1; D possibly corresponds to TRBD1 (5 bases). Germline V CDR1 and CDR2: SGHKS, YYEKEE (reference sequence). This CDR3 is 13 amino acids long. The CDR3, as DNA: TGTGCCAACAGCTTTGATACAGGCCCTGAGCAGTTCTTC. Translating gives CANSFDTGPEQFF.

This clonotype was observed at least ten times. The V call is TRBV20-1, the J call TRBJ2-3; 14 bases are a match to TRBD2. Losses at the gene ends were 1 base for V and 3 bases for J; bases not matched to a gene: 0. Per the germline V gene, CDR1 is DFQATT and CDR2 is SNEGSKA (reference sequence). The CDR3 length is 15 residues. Here the CDR3 DNA reads TGCAGTGCTAGAGGGACTAGCGGGAGGACAGATACGCAGTATTTT. Translating it yields CSARGTSGRTDTQYF.

With regard to this clonotype: A much larger clone lies one base from this, so it may be a read error. The chain is built from TRBV30 and TRBJ2-3, with D possibly being TRBD2 (6 bases). The CDR3 spans 16 residues. Per germline, CDR1 GTSNPN and CDR2 SVGIG (reference sequence). The CDR3 loop is CAWSVPTSHPTDTRYF. CDR3 DNA sequence: TGTGCCTGGAGTGTACCCACTAGCCATCCCACAGATACGCGGTATTTT.

This clonotype was recorded many times. The chain combines TRBV6-2 or TRBV6-3 with TRBJ1-1; D unresolved. Trimming took 2 bases from V and 5 from J, leaving 12 bases between them. The CDR3 loop spans 14 amino acids. Germline CDR1 and CDR2: MNHEY and SVGEGT. The CDR3 here is CASSYLRTETEAFF. CDR3 DNA sequence: TGTGCCAGCAGTTACCTAAGGACGGAGACTGAAGCTTTCTTT.

This clonotype was found a few times. The genes are TRBV20-1 and TRBJ1-3; perhaps TRBD1 as D (6 bases). The germline CDR1 and CDR2 sequences are DFQATT and SNEGSKA (reference sequence). V lost 6 bases to trimming and J lost 4 bases, with 13 bases between them. CDR3 length equals 13 residues. CDR3 in amino acids: CSATTGLGNTIYF. For the CDR3, the DNA is TGCAGTGCAACCACAGGGTTGGGAAACACCATATATTTT.

This clonotype was picked up many times. The chain employs TRBV5-1 and TRBJ2-4, with TRBD2 as a possible D gene (5 bases). Germline values: CDR1 SGHRS, CDR2 YFSETQ. Trimming cost V 4 bases and J 0 bases, with 8 bases left between them. The CDR3 length is 14 residues. Written as DNA, the CDR3 is TGCGCCAGCAGCCAGGAGGTAGCCAAAAACATTCAGTACTTC. Protein product: CASSQEVAKNIQYF.

This clonotype was seen at least ten times. The chain has TRBV27 and TRBJ1-1; D might be TRBD1 (5 bases). Germline V CDR1 and CDR2: MNHEY, SMNVEV (reference sequence). V was pared by 5 bases and J by 7 bases, with 17 bases between. The CDR3 consists of 14 residues. CDR3 region: CASSPTEGPVEAFF. As DNA, the CDR3 is TGTGCCAGCAGTCCGACCGAGGGACCGGTTGAAGCTTTCTTT.

The sample holds a few counts of this clonotype. The rearrangement joins TRBV7-9 to TRBJ2-7; 8 nucleotides match TRBD1. Germline V gives CDR1 SEHNR, CDR2 FQNEAQ (reference sequence). The CDR3 loop spans 15 amino acids. Unmatched junction bases numbered 9, after V lost 1 base and J lost 7 bases. DNA of the CDR3: TGTGCCAGCAGCTTAGGAGGGACAGGCTTGTTTGAGCAGTACTTC. Residues: CASSLGGTGLFEQYF.

This clonotype was recorded a few times. This chain connects TRBV29-1 to TRBJ1-1; D unclear. The germline V and J ends were trimmed by 8 bases and 0 bases, with 13 bases remaining between them. Germline lookup yields CDR1 SQVTM and CDR2 ANQGSEA. The CDR3 totals 13 residues. For the CDR3, the DNA is TGCAGCATAACTCGACAATTGAACACTGAAGCTTTCTTT. Protein sequence: CSITRQLNTEAFF.

Ten or more counts support this clonotype. The CDR3 sequence: CASSLVGYQETQYF. The DNA for the CDR3 is TGTGCCAGCAGCTTAGTGGGGTACCAAGAGACCCAGTACTTC. The chain recombines TRBV7-8 with TRBJ2-5; no reliable D call. The CDR3 runs 14 residues. V was pared by 1 base and J by 0 bases, with 6 bases between. Per the germline V gene, CDR1 is SGHVS and CDR2 is FQNEAQ.

This clonotype was observed at least ten times. The rearrangement joins TRBV20-1 to TRBJ2-6; D not certain. CDR1 and CDR2 from the germline V gene are DFQATT and SNEGSKA (reference sequence). CDR3 length equals 14 residues. Trimming removed 8 bases from V and 4 bases from J, with 15 bases in between. The CDR3 is CSIHTVGGANVLTF. The CDR3 DNA sequence: TGCAGTATACATACCGTTGGGGGGGCCAACGTCCTGACTTTC.